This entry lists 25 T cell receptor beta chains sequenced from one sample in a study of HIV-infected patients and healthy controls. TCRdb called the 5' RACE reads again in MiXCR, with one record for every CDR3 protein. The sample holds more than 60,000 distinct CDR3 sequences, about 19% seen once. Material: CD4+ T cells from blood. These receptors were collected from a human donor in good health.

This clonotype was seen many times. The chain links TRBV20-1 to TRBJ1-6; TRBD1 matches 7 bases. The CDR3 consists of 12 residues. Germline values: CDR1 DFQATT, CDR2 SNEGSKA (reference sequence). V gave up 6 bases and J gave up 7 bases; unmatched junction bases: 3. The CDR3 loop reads CSARTGNSPLHF. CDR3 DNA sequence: TGCAGTGCCCGGACAGGCAATTCACCCCTCCACTTT.

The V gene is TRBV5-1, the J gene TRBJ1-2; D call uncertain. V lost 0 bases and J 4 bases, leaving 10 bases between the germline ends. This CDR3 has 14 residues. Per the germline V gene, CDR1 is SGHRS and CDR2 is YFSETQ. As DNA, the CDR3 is TGCGCCAGCAGCTTGGGCCAGGAAAGCTATGGCTACACCTTC. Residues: CASSLGQESYGYTF.

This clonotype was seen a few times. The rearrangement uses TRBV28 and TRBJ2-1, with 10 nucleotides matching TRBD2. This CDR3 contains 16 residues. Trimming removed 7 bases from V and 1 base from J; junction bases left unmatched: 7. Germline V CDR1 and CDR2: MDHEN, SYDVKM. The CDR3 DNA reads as TGTGCCAGCACGGCTAGCGGGAGTCTATCCTACAATGAGCAGTTCTTC. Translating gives CASTASGSLSYNEQFF.

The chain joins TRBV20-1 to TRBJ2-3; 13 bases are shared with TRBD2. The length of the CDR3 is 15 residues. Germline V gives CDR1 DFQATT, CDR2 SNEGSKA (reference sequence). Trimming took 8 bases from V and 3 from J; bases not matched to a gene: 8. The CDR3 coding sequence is TGCAGTTCTTCCGGGACTAGCGGGGCGACAGATACGCAGTATTTT. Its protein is CSSSGTSGATDTQYF.

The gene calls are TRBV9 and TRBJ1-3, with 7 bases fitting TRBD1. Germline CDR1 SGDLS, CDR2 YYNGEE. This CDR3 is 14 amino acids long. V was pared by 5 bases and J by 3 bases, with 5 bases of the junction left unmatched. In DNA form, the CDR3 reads TGTGCCAGCAGTGACAGGGATCGTGGAAACACCATATATTTT. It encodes CASSDRDRGNTIYF.

The CDR3 DNA sequence: TGCGCCAGCAGTCTTGACACGTATGGCTACACCTTC. The encoded protein is CASSLDTYGYTF. The gene calls are TRBV5-1 and TRBJ1-2; D is unresolved. Trimming took off 5 bases at V and 5 bases at J, with 10 bases between the two ends. The germline CDR1 and CDR2 sequences are SGHRS and YFSETQ. This CDR3 is 12 amino acids long.

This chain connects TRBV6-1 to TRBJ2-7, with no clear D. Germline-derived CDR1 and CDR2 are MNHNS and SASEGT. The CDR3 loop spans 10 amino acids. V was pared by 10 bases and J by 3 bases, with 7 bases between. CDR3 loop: CATQYYEQYF. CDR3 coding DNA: TGTGCCACCCAATACTACGAGCAGTACTTC.

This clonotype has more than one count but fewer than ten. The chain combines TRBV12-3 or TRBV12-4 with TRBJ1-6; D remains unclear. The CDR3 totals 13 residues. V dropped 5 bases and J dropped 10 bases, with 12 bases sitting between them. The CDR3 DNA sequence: TGTGCCAGCAGTGCTGACTCCGGGTCACCCCTCCACTTT. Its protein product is CASSADSGSPLHF.

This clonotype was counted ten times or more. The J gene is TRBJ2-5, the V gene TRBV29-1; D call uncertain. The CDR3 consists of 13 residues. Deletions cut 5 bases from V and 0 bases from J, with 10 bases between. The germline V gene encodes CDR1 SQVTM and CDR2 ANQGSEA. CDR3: CSVPWQNQETQYF. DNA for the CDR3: TGCAGCGTTCCTTGGCAGAACCAAGAGACCCAGTACTTC.

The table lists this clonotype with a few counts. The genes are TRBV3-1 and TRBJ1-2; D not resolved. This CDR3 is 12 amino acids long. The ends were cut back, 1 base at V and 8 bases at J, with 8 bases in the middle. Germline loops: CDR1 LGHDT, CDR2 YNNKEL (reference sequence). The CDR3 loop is CASSQGLLGYTF. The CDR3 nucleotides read TGTGCCAGCAGCCAAGGACTGCTGGGCTACACCTTC.

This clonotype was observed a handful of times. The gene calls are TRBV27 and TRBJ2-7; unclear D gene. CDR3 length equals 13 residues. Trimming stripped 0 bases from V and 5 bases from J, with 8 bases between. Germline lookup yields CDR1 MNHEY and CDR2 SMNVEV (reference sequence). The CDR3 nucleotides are TGTGCCAGCAGTTTATCGGTGGTCCACGAGCAGTACTTC. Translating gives CASSLSVVHEQYF.

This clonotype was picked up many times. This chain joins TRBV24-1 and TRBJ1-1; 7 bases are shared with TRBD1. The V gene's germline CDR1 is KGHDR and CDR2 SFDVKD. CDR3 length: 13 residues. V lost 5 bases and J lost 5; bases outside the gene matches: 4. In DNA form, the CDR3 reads TGTGCCACCAGTGGACAGGGCGGGACTGAAGCTTTCTTT. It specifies CATSGQGGTEAFF.

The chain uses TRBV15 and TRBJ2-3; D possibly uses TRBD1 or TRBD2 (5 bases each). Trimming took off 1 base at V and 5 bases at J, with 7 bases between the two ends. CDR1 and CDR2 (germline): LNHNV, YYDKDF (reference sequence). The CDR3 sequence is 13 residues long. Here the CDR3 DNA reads TGTGCCACCAGCAGAGGAGGGGAAGATACGCAGTATTTT. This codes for CATSRGGEDTQYF.

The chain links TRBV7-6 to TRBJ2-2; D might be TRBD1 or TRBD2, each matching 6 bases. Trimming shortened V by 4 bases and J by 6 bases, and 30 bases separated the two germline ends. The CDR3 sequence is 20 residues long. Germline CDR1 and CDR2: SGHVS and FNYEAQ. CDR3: CASSSYGTFTGTPRSGELFF. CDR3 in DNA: TGTGCCAGCAGCTCATACGGGACATTCACCGGGACTCCCCGGTCCGGGGAGCTGTTTTTT.

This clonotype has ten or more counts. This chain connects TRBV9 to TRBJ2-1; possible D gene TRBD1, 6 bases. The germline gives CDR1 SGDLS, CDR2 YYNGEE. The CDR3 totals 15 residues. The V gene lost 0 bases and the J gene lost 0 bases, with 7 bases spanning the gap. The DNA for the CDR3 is TGTGCCAGCAGCGTAGCAGGGGACTCCTACAATGAGCAGTTCTTC. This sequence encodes CASSVAGDSYNEQFF.

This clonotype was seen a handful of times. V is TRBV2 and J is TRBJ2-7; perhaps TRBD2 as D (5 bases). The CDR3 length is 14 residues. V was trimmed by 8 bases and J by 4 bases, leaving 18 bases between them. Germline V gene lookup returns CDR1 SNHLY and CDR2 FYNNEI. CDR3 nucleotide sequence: TGTGCCAGCGGGGAGCCACTCCTGAATTACGAGCAGTACTTC. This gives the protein CASGEPLLNYEQYF.

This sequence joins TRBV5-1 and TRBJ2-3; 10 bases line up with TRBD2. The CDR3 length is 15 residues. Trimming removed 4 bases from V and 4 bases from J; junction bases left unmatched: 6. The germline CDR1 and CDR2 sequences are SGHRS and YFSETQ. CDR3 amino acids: CASSPGLAAADTQYF. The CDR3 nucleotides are TGCGCCAGCAGCCCAGGACTAGCGGCGGCAGATACGCAGTATTTT.

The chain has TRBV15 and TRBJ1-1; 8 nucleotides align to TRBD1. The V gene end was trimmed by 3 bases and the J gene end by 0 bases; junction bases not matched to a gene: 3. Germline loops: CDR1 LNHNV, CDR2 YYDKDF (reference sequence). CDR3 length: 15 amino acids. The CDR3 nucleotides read TGTGCCACCAGCAGGGACAGGGCCTTGAACACTGAAGCTTTCTTT. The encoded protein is CATSRDRALNTEAFF.

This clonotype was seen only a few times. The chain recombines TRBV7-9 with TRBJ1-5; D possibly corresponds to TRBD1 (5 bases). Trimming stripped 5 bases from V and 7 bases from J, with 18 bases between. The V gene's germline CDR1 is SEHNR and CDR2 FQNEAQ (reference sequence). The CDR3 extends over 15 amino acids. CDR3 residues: CASSLMGDGSQPQHF. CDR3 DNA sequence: TGTGCCAGCAGCCTAATGGGGGACGGTAGCCAGCCCCAGCATTTT.

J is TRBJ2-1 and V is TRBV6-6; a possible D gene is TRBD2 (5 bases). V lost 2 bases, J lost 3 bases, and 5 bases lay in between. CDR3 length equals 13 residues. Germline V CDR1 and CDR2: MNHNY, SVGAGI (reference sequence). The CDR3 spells CASSYRDYNEQFF. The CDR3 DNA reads TGTGCCAGCAGTTACCGGGACTACAATGAGCAGTTCTTC.

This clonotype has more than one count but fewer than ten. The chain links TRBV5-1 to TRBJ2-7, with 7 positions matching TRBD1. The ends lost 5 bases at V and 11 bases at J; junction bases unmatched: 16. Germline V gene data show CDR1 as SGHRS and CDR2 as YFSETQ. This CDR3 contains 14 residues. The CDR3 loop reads CASSRDSVGGYKYF. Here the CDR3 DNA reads TGCGCCAGCAGTCGGGACAGCGTAGGGGGATACAAGTACTTC.

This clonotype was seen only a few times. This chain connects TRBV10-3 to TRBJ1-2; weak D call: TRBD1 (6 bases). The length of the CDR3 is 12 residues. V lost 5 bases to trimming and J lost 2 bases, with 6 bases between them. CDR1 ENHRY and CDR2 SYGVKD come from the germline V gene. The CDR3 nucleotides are TGTGCCATCAGTCAGGGGAACTATGGCTACACCTTC. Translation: CAISQGNYGYTF.

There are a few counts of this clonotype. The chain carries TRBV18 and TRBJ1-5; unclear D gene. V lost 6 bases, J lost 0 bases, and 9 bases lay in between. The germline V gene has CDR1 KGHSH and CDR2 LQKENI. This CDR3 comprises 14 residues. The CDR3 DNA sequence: TGTGCCAGCTCGCCGGAGAATAGCAATCAGCCCCAGCATTTT. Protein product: CASSPENSNQPQHF.

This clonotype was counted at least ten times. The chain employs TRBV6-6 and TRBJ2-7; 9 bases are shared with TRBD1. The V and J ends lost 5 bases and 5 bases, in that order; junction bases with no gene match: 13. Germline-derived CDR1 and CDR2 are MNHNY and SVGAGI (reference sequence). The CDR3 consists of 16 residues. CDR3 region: CASSPGQGTVVNEQYF. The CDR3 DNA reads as TGTGCCAGCAGTCCCGGACAGGGGACTGTGGTCAACGAGCAGTACTTC.

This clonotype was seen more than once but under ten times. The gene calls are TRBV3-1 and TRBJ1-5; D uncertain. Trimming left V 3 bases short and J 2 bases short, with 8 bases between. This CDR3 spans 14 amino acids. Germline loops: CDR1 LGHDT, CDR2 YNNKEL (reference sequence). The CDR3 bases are TGTGCCAGCAGCCACGGGGTGGGCAATCAGCCCCAGCATTTT. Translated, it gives CASSHGVGNQPQHF. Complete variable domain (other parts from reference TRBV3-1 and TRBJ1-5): DTAVSQTPKYLVTQMGNDKSIKCEQNLGHDTMYWYKQDSKKFLKIMFSYNNKELIINETVPNRFSPKSPDKAHLNLHINSLELGDSAVYFCASSHGVGNQPQHFGDGTRLSIL.